The clone carrying this T cell receptor beta chain has at least ten counts. The sample belongs to a study of T-cell reconstitution after alpha-beta-depleted transplantation in children. During its preparation, the TCRbeta library received unique molecular identifiers. TCRdb ran MiXCR on the PCR reads and lists one entry per CDR3 protein. The sample lists over 150,000 distinct CDR3 sequences, roughly 15% occurring once. The CDR3 runs 17 residues. The V gene end was trimmed by 5 bases and the J gene end by 2 bases; junction bases not matched to a gene: 7. This receptor was obtained from a human donor who donated a stem cell graft to a child with acute lymphoblastic leukemia. Material: PBMCs from the stem cell graft donor, obtained from the stem cell graft. The chain is built from TRBV12-3 or TRBV12-4 and TRBJ2-6; 9 nucleotides match TRBD1. This CDR3 reads CASSLGTGRPGANVLTF. In DNA form, the CDR3 reads TGTGCCAGCAGTCTGGGGACAGGGCGTCCTGGGGCCAACGTCCTGACTTTC.